The 27 T cell receptor beta chains below all came from one sample that was sequenced in a study of PD-L1 blockade in urothelial cancer. This table comes from immunoSEQ multiplex PCR, and its TCRdb copy is limited to in-frame clones, with some not included. Counted here are around 100,000 clones, more than 75% occurring once; the ten biggest clones make up 2% to 2.5%. Time point given: pretreatment peripheral blood. The sequenced sample was PBMCs, obtained around atezolizumab (anti-PD-L1) treatment. The receptors stem from a man aged 55-75 years with urothelial cancer.

The rearrangement joins TRBV19 to TRBJ1-1; 7 nucleotides align to TRBD1. The CDR3 is 16 residues long. The V and J ends lost 6 bases and 3 bases, in that order; junction bases with no gene match: 13. CDR1 is LNHDA and CDR2 is SQIVND in the germline V gene (reference sequence). The CDR3 DNA is TGTGCCAGTAGGGCACAGGGGACCGGAAGGGACACTGAAGCTTTCTTT. The encoded protein is CASRAQGTGRDTEAFF.

The V call is TRBV27, the J call TRBJ1-5; TRBD1 might be the D (6 bases). Between the trimmed V and J ends, which lost 8 bases and 4 bases, there was a span of 18 bases. The CDR3 is made up of 15 amino acids. Germline CDR1 and CDR2: MNHEY and SMNVEV (reference sequence). The DNA of the CDR3 is TGTGCCAGCCGATCCAACCGGGACAATAATCAGCCCCAGCATTTT. It codes for CASRSNRDNNQPQHF.

J is TRBJ2-7 and V is TRBV4-2; the D gene is possibly TRBD2 (6 bases). This CDR3 comprises 16 residues. Germline V CDR1 and CDR2: LGHNA, YNFKEQ. V shed 0 bases and J shed 1 base, with 13 bases lying between them. CDR3 sequence: CASSQEFAGTSYEQYF. In DNA, the CDR3 is TGTGCCAGCAGCCAAGAGTTTGCGGGAACATCCTACGAGCAGTACTTC.

The chain uses TRBV4-3 and TRBJ2-7, with 9 bases fitting TRBD1. This CDR3 spans 14 amino acids. V shed 4 bases, J shed 2 bases, and the junction held 3 bases outside the gene matches. Per the germline V gene, CDR1 is LGHNA and CDR2 is YSLEER. The CDR3 sequence: CASSRDRVTYEQYF. CDR3 nucleotide sequence: TGCGCCAGCAGCCGGGACAGGGTGACCTACGAGCAGTACTTC.

This clone is a singleton in its sample. V and J are TRBV5-4 and TRBJ2-7; maybe TRBD1 (6 bases). The CDR3 consists of 14 residues. V gave up 2 bases and J gave up 2 bases, with 11 bases separating them. Germline CDR1 reads SGHNT; CDR2 reads YYREEE (reference sequence). Here the CDR3 reads CASSFIRGTYEQYF. CDR3 in DNA: TGTGCCAGCAGCTTTATAAGGGGGACCTACGAGCAGTACTTC.

The chain is built from TRBV7-9 and TRBJ1-4; no definite D call. Germline-derived CDR1 and CDR2 are SEHNR and FQNEAQ (reference sequence). CDR3 length equals 15 residues. Trimming pared 3 bases from V and 4 bases from J, leaving 12 bases between. The CDR3 is CASSFAMGSNEKLFF. CDR3 in DNA: TGTGCCAGCAGCTTCGCCATGGGGAGTAATGAAAAACTGTTTTTT.

The rearrangement joins TRBV28 to TRBJ1-2; perhaps TRBD1 as D (5 bases). V lost 10 bases and J lost 3, with 24 bases in between. This CDR3 region has 16 residues. Germline V gene sequence: CDR1 MDHEN, CDR2 SYDVKM. DNA of the CDR3: TGTGCCATTAACCCCTGGGGCAGGGCTACGCACTATGGCTACACCTTC. This translates into CAINPWGRATHYGYTF.

This rearrangement joins TRBV2 to TRBJ2-7, with TRBD1 matching 7 bases. The CDR3 has 14 residues. Germline V lookup: CDR1 SNHLY, CDR2 FYNNEI. V lost 4 bases and J lost 6; bases outside the gene matches: 9. Here the CDR3 reads CASSGQGLGFEQYF. DNA for the CDR3: TGTGCCAGCAGTGGACAGGGTCTCGGATTCGAGCAGTACTTC.

V usage is TRBV27 and J usage is TRBJ2-7; 7 nucleotides align to TRBD1. Germline-derived CDR1 and CDR2 are MNHEY and SMNVEV (reference sequence). This CDR3 has 13 amino acids. V was pared by 5 bases and J by 5 bases, with 6 bases of the junction left unmatched. The CDR3 sequence: CASSPGTAHEQYF. CDR3 in DNA: TGTGCCAGCAGTCCCGGGACAGCCCACGAGCAGTACTTC.

The chain is built from TRBV7-2 and TRBJ2-1; 10 nucleotides agree with TRBD2. Germline trimming cut 1 base from V and 4 bases from J; bases unmatched to any gene: 4. The CDR3 is 16 amino acids. The germline V gene encodes CDR1 SGHTA and CDR2 FQGNSA. The CDR3 nucleotides read TGTGCCAGCAGCTTAGTCGGGACTAGCGAATACAATGAGCAGTTCTTC. This sequence encodes CASSLVGTSEYNEQFF. Drawing the rest from reference TRBV7-2 and TRBJ2-1, the complete variable domain is GAGVSQSPSNKVTEKGKDVELRCDPISGHTALYWYRQSLGQGLEFLIYFQGNSAPDKSGLPSDRFSAERTGGSVSTLTIQRTQQEDSAVYLCASSLVGTSEYNEQFFGPGTRLTVL.

The chain recombines TRBV7-3 with TRBJ2-5, with no clear D. CDR1 and CDR2 (germline): SGHTA, FQGTGA. CDR3 length: 13 residues. Between the trimmed V and J ends, which lost 4 bases and 5 bases, there was a span of 11 bases. This chain's CDR3 is CASSSRYEETQYF. The CDR3 nucleotides read TGTGCCAGCAGCTCCCGGTATGAGGAGACCCAGTACTTC.

The chain is built from TRBV7-8 and TRBJ2-5, with 11 bases fitting TRBD2. CDR1 and CDR2 from the germline V gene are SGHVS and FQNEAQ. Trimming took 5 bases from V and 2 from J; bases not matched to a gene: 4. The CDR3 has 15 amino acids. The CDR3 sequence: CASSPSGGMQETQYF. In DNA form, the CDR3 reads TGTGCCAGCAGCCCTAGCGGGGGGATGCAAGAGACCCAGTACTTC.

V usage is TRBV7-8 and J usage is TRBJ1-2; D call uncertain. Germline V CDR1 and CDR2: SGHVS, FQNEAQ. The CDR3 is made up of 13 amino acids. The V end lost 4 bases, the J end lost 6 bases, and 12 bases lay between the germline ends. The CDR3 protein is CASSYNPLDGYTF. CDR3 nucleotides: TGTGCCAGCAGCTACAACCCCTTGGATGGCTACACCTTC.

The CDR3 DNA follows: TGTGCCAGCAGCTCAACGGGGGGGGACACCGGGGAGCTGTTTTTT. This codes for CASSSTGGDTGELFF. The J gene is TRBJ2-2, the V gene TRBV7-3, with 8 nucleotides matching TRBD2. The germline V gene has CDR1 SGHTA and CDR2 FQGTGA. The CDR3 spans 15 residues. Losses at the gene ends were 4 bases for V and 3 bases for J; bases not matched to a gene: 4.

V usage is TRBV4-1 and J usage is TRBJ1-2, with a tentative D call TRBD1 (5 bases). Germline assignment: CDR1 MGHRA and CDR2 YSYEKL. The V gene lost 0 bases and the J gene lost 6 bases, with 14 bases spanning the gap. The CDR3 is 15 amino acids. The CDR3 region has the DNA TGCGCCAGCAGCCAAGATACTGGCAGGGAGGATGGCTACACCTTC. It specifies CASSQDTGREDGYTF.

V and J are TRBV7-2 and TRBJ2-5; TRBD1 matches at 10 bases. The CDR3 spans 15 residues. V was clipped by 8 bases and J by 2 bases; unmatched bases: 8. Germline-derived CDR1 and CDR2 are SGHTA and FQGNSA. CDR3 amino acids: CASQRDRGPQETQYF. CDR3 coding DNA: TGTGCCAGCCAACGGGACAGGGGTCCACAAGAGACCCAGTACTTC.

The chain uses TRBV7-2 and TRBJ2-7; 7 nucleotides agree with TRBD1. Trimming removed 5 bases from V and 2 bases from J; junction bases left unmatched: 9. The germline CDR1 and CDR2 sequences are SGHTA and FQGNSA. The CDR3 totals 15 residues. The CDR3 protein is CASSPLQGTTYEQYF. In nucleotides, the CDR3 is TGTGCCAGCAGCCCGCTACAGGGGACGACCTACGAGCAGTACTTC.

CDR3 in amino acids: CASSLEVGGAVTGELFF. The CDR3 DNA is TGCGCCAGCAGCTTGGAGGTCGGGGGGGCCGTCACCGGGGAGCTGTTTTTT. V is TRBV5-1 and J is TRBJ2-2; the match to TRBD2 covers 8 bases. The germline V gene has CDR1 SGHRS and CDR2 YFSETQ. V shed 0 bases and J 4 bases; nucleotides not matched to a gene: 8. The CDR3 covers 17 residues.

CDR3 DNA: TGTGCCAGCAGTTTCGGACAGACGAACACTGAAGCTTTCTTT. Residues: CASSFGQTNTEAFF. The chain combines TRBV7-8 with TRBJ1-1; D possibly corresponds to TRBD1 (6 bases). Germline V lookup: CDR1 SGHVS, CDR2 FQNEAQ. The CDR3 is made up of 14 amino acids. V was trimmed by 6 bases and J by 1 base, leaving 12 bases between them.

This chain connects TRBV2 to TRBJ1-4, with 9 bases matching TRBD1. The CDR3 covers 15 residues. Trimming took 4 bases from V and 5 from J; bases not matched to a gene: 5. CDR1 is SNHLY and CDR2 is FYNNEI in the germline V gene. The CDR3 DNA reads TGTGCCAGCAGTGTTCTCGGGACAGGGAATGAAAAACTGTTTTTT. It encodes CASSVLGTGNEKLFF.

The V and J genes are TRBV6-5 and TRBJ1-5, with a possible D match to TRBD1 (6 bases). The germline V and J ends were trimmed by 7 bases and 2 bases, with 15 bases remaining between them. The length of the CDR3 is 15 residues. Per germline, CDR1 MNHEY and CDR2 SVGAGI. The DNA for the CDR3 is TGTGCCAGCAAACAGGGCTTTCAAGGCAATCAGCCCCAGCATTTT. Translating gives CASKQGFQGNQPQHF.

The chain joins TRBV6-6 to TRBJ2-7; 7 bases are shared with TRBD2. Germline V CDR1 and CDR2: MNHNY, SVGAGI (reference sequence). The CDR3 runs to 13 residues. After removal of 8 bases from V and 3 bases from J, the junction contained 7 bases not matched to a gene. The CDR3 protein is CASRSGHRYEQYF. The CDR3 nucleotides read TGTGCCAGCCGTAGCGGGCACCGCTACGAGCAGTACTTC.

This chain joins TRBV10-3 and TRBJ1-2; D not resolved. Trimming took off 8 bases at V and 5 bases at J, with 15 bases between the two ends. CDR1 and CDR2 (germline): ENHRY, SYGVKD. This CDR3 spans 13 amino acids. This CDR3 is CAIEEGDRYGYTF. The CDR3 DNA reads as TGTGCCATCGAGGAGGGCGATAGATATGGCTACACCTTC.

This clone has more than one count but fewer than ten. This chain joins TRBV5-3 and TRBJ2-5, with D possibly being TRBD1 (6 bases). TRBV5-3 falls under the ORF class, with uncertain function. CDR3 length equals 13 residues. V lost 3 bases and J 1 base, leaving 7 bases between the germline ends. CDR3 protein: CARSSDSQETQYF. Here the CDR3 DNA reads TGTGCCAGAAGCTCGGACAGCCAAGAGACCCAGTACTTC.

This clone appeared a single time. The chain couples TRBV15 to TRBJ2-7; D call uncertain. Germline V gives CDR1 LNHNV, CDR2 YYDKDF (reference sequence). V was cut by 0 bases and J by 3 bases, with 6 bases left in between. This CDR3 region has 13 residues. CDR3 nucleotides: TGTGCCACCAGCAGAGAAGCGAGCTACGAGCAGTACTTC. This sequence encodes CATSREASYEQYF.

The chain has TRBV28 and TRBJ1-5; D may be TRBD1 (5 bases). The CDR3 consists of 16 residues. V gave up 0 bases and J gave up 2 bases, with 11 bases separating them. Germline CDR1 reads MDHEN; CDR2 reads SYDVKM. The CDR3 sequence is CASSLWGGVGNQPQHF. CDR3 nucleotide sequence: TGTGCCAGCAGTTTATGGGGGGGTGTCGGCAATCAGCCCCAGCATTTT.

The chain recombines TRBV7-3 with TRBJ2-2, with D tentatively TRBD2 (5 bases). This CDR3 comprises 15 residues. Germline assignment: CDR1 SGHTA and CDR2 FQGTGA. V was pared by 5 bases and J by 6 bases, with 16 bases between. For the CDR3, the DNA is TGTGCCAGCAGCCCACAGCTCTCCGGGGCCGGGGAGCTGTTTTTT. Protein: CASSPQLSGAGELFF. The full variable domain, in which reference TRBV7-3 and TRBJ2-2 provide the parts outside the CDR3, is GAGVSQTPSNKVTEKGKYVELRCDPISGHTALYWYRQSLGQGPEFLIYFQGTGAADDSGLPNDRFFAVRPEGSVSTLKIQRTERGDSAVYLCASSPQLSGAGELFFGEGSRLTVL.